The T cell receptor beta chain under discussion was sequenced for a study of response to subunit inactivated influenza vaccine. MiXCR was run by TCRdb on the RT-PCR reads, yielding one entry per CDR3 protein. This table holds hundreds of thousands of distinct CDR3 sequences, around a fifth found once. The CDR3 consists of 15 residues. V was clipped by 1 base and J by 3 bases, with 10 bases between them. Germline V CDR1 and CDR2: LNHNV, YYDKDF (reference sequence). The TCR was taken from a man aged 45 to 75 who received an inactivated influenza vaccine. This sample comprised PBMCs from blood, obtained less than 22 months after vaccination. The chain has TRBV15 and TRBJ1-5; D unresolved. CDR3 sequence: CATSRAPASNQPQHF. The CDR3 DNA reads as TGTGCCACCAGCAGAGCCCCAGCCTCCAATCAGCCCCAGCATTTT.